The 28 T cell receptor beta chains in this list originate from one sample, sequenced in a study of identical twins. Using its own MiXCR run on the 5' RACE reads, TCRdb lists one record per CDR3 protein. The sample has 200,000 to 300,000 distinct CDR3 sequences, roughly 7% seen once. The same data also contributed to another study, on yellow fever vaccine responses in identical twins.

Sequenced sample: memory (CD45RO+) T cells sorted from blood. Receptors originate from a woman younger than 30 in good health.

This clonotype was observed a handful of times. The chain carries TRBV5-1 and TRBJ2-2; D is undetermined. The CDR3 spans 14 residues. CDR1 SGHRS and CDR2 YFSETQ come from the germline V gene. Trimming took off 5 bases at V and 5 bases at J, with 13 bases between the two ends. The DNA of the CDR3 is TGCGCCAGCAGTGGGATAGCTGGGACCGGGGAGCTGTTTTTT. Translating it yields CASSGIAGTGELFF.

This clonotype has just a few counts. The V and J genes are TRBV12-3 or TRBV12-4 and TRBJ2-1, with TRBD1 matching over 9 bases. CDR3 size: 14 residues. Trimming at V came to 7 bases and at J to 8 bases, leaving 9 bases not matched to a gene. The CDR3 coding sequence is TGTGCCAGCACCAAAACAGGGGGCTTGGATGAGCAGTTCTTC. Its translation is CASTKTGGLDEQFF.

This clonotype was seen a few times. The J gene is TRBJ2-3, the V gene TRBV7-9; D is uncertain. Deletions cut 5 bases from V and 0 bases from J, with 15 bases between. Germline values: CDR1 SEHNR, CDR2 FQNEAQ (reference sequence). The CDR3 consists of 16 residues. The CDR3 DNA follows: TGTGCCAGCAGCCCCTACAAAAGTTCTAGCACAGATACGCAGTATTTT. This translates into CASSPYKSSSTDTQYF.

This rearrangement joins TRBV25-1 to TRBJ2-7; 8 bases align to TRBD2. The germline gives CDR1 MGHDK, CDR2 SYGVNS. The ends lost 1 base at V and 4 bases at J; junction bases unmatched: 12. This CDR3 contains 17 residues. Here the CDR3 reads CASSESGRLASVYEQYF. Here the CDR3 DNA reads TGTGCCAGCAGTGAATCTGGCCGACTAGCGTCTGTTTACGAGCAGTACTTC.

This rearrangement joins TRBV19 to TRBJ2-3; D may be TRBD2 (6 bases). This CDR3 region has 15 residues. Trimming cost V 3 bases and J 2 bases, with 12 bases left between them. CDR1 is LNHDA and CDR2 is SQIVND in the germline V gene (reference sequence). The CDR3 DNA follows: TGTGCCAGTAGTATGCGGGGTGTCCACACAGATACGCAGTATTTT. Encoded protein: CASSMRGVHTDTQYF.

This chain uses TRBV4-2 with TRBJ2-7; D not resolved. Germline CDR1 LGHNA, CDR2 YNFKEQ. The CDR3 extends over 14 amino acids. V was clipped by 2 bases and J by 2 bases, with 10 bases between them. The DNA of the CDR3 is TGTGCCAGCAGCCAAAGTGTAGACGCCTACGAGCAGTACTTC. Its protein product is CASSQSVDAYEQYF.

This clonotype was observed many times. The chain links TRBV18 to TRBJ2-4, with D perhaps TRBD2 (7 bases). Germline lookup yields CDR1 KGHSH and CDR2 LQKENI. The CDR3 has 16 amino acids. Trimming removed 3 bases at V and 4 bases at J, with 16 bases between. This CDR3 is CASSPFGGLKKNIQYF. In nucleotides, the CDR3 is TGTGCCAGCTCACCGTTCGGGGGGCTGAAAAAAAACATTCAGTACTTC.

Concerning this clonotype itself: One end of the junction varies from germline; a read error may be responsible. The genes are TRBV7-9 and TRBJ2-1; TRBD2 aligns across 8 bases. Germline-derived CDR1 and CDR2 are SEHNR and FQNEAQ (reference sequence). CDR3 length: 14 amino acids. The CDR3 reads CASSVAGTDNEQFF. CDR3 nucleotides: TGTGCCAGCAGCGTAGCGGGAACGGACAATGAGCAGTTCTTC. The variable domain in full, completed from reference TRBV7-9 and TRBJ2-1, reads DTGVSQNPRHKITKRGQNVTFRCDPISEHNRLYWYRQTLGQGPEFLTYFQNEAQLEKSRLLSDRFSAERPKGSFSTLEIQRTEQGDSAMYLCASSVAGTDNEQFFGPGTRLTVL.

This clonotype was counted many times. The chain couples TRBV6-1 to TRBJ1-5; D is unresolved. Trimming removed 4 bases from V and 7 bases from J, with 17 bases in between. Germline V gives CDR1 MNHNS, CDR2 SASEGT. The CDR3 runs 15 residues. The CDR3: CASSVVGGGEQPQHF. The CDR3 DNA reads as TGTGCCAGCAGTGTCGTGGGCGGTGGAGAGCAGCCCCAGCATTTT.

This clonotype appeared a few times. The chain links TRBV2 to TRBJ1-6; possibly TRBD1 for D (5 bases). V lost 2 bases and J 14 bases, leaving 22 bases between the germline ends. CDR3 size: 16 residues. The germline V gene has CDR1 SNHLY and CDR2 FYNNEI. The CDR3 spells CASSEKGTGPRSSLHF. In DNA, the CDR3 is TGTGCCAGCAGTGAAAAGGGGACGGGCCCACGTTCCTCCCTCCACTTT.

The CDR3, as DNA: TGCGCCAGCAGCTCCCCGACAGGGGGCGGCCAAGAGACCCAGTACTTC. Its protein product is CASSSPTGGGQETQYF. The chain carries TRBV5-1 and TRBJ2-5, with 10 bases lining up with TRBD1. Trimming cost V 3 bases and J 1 base; bases outside gene matches: 6. Germline V gives CDR1 SGHRS, CDR2 YFSETQ. This CDR3 region has 16 residues.

The rearrangement uses TRBV28 and TRBJ2-7, with TRBD1 matching 7 bases. The CDR3 extends over 16 amino acids. Germline CDR1 MDHEN, CDR2 SYDVKM. V dropped 7 bases and J dropped 2; count of bases not matched to a gene: 14. CDR3 nucleotides: TGTGCCAGCAAACAATACAGGGGACGACCTCCCTACGAGCAGTACTTC. Residues: CASKQYRGRPPYEQYF.

This clonotype showed up just a few times. The rearrangement links TRBV6-2 or TRBV6-3 to TRBJ2-2; D possibly corresponds to TRBD2 (5 bases). There are 14 residues in the CDR3. From germline, CDR1 is MNHEY and CDR2 SVGEGT. V lost 6 bases and J 1 base, leaving 9 bases between the germline ends. The chain's CDR3 is CASSQEVNTGELFF. CDR3 bases: TGTGCCAGCAGCCAGGAGGTGAACACCGGGGAGCTGTTTTTT.

The rearrangement joins TRBV4-2 to TRBJ1-1, with 10 bases identical to TRBD1. This CDR3 comprises 15 residues. J was trimmed by 2 bases and V by 5 bases; bases with no gene match: 5. CDR1 and CDR2 from the germline V gene are LGHNA and YNFKEQ. For the CDR3, the DNA is TGTGCCAGCAGCAGAGGGGACAGGGGTAACACTGAAGCTTTCTTT. It encodes CASSRGDRGNTEAFF.

This chain uses TRBV4-1 with TRBJ2-7; D possibly matches TRBD1 or TRBD2 (6 bases each). CDR3 size: 18 residues. With 4 bases removed from V and 0 bases from J, the gap between germline ends came to 22 bases. The germline CDR1 and CDR2 sequences are MGHRA and YSYEKL. The CDR3 sequence is CASSPRLQGGPSSYEQYF. CDR3 DNA sequence: TGCGCCAGCAGCCCCCGACTCCAAGGGGGGCCGAGCTCCTACGAGCAGTACTTC.

V usage is TRBV10-3 and J usage is TRBJ2-3; tentative D call: TRBD2 (6 bases). This CDR3 is 15 amino acids long. Trimming left V 6 bases short and J 4 bases short, with 17 bases between. CDR1 is ENHRY, CDR2 SYGVKD, per germline. CDR3 coding DNA: TGTGCCATCAGCCGGCGGGACGAACATGCAGATACGCAGTATTTT. Translation gives CAISRRDEHADTQYF.

The V call is TRBV7-2, the J call TRBJ2-1; D possibly corresponds to TRBD2 (6 bases). The CDR3 consists of 13 residues. V lost 3 bases and J 5 bases, leaving 8 bases between the germline ends. The germline gives CDR1 SGHTA, CDR2 FQGNSA. The CDR3 spells CASSFASDNEQFF. DNA for the CDR3: TGTGCCAGCAGCTTTGCTAGCGACAATGAGCAGTTCTTC.

At least ten counts were recorded for this clonotype. V usage is TRBV10-3 and J usage is TRBJ1-1; TRBD1 matches 7 bases. This CDR3 contains 17 residues. Germline-derived CDR1 and CDR2 are ENHRY and SYGVKD. V dropped 10 bases and J dropped 7; count of bases not matched to a gene: 24. CDR3 DNA sequence: TGTGCCACAGGGGATACGGGACCAACCAAGGGGGCCATTGAAGCTTTCTTT. Protein product: CATGDTGPTKGAIEAFF.

The chain uses TRBV5-1 and TRBJ2-7; D is unresolved. The CDR3 has 14 residues. Looked up from germline, CDR1 is SGHRS and CDR2 is YFSETQ. The V end lost 4 bases, the J end lost 0 bases, and 11 bases lay between the germline ends. CDR3 protein: CASSPGQSSYEQYF. The CDR3 nucleotides read TGCGCCAGCAGCCCCGGGCAAAGCTCCTACGAGCAGTACTTC.

This clonotype appeared many times. V is TRBV20-1 and J is TRBJ2-1; 7 nucleotides match TRBD2. The CDR3 consists of 15 residues. With V trimmed by 4 bases and J by 1 base, 7 bases remained unmatched. Germline-derived CDR1 and CDR2 are DFQATT and SNEGSKA (reference sequence). The CDR3 protein is CSANHGGLSYNEQFF. For the CDR3, the DNA is TGCAGTGCTAATCACGGGGGGTTATCCTACAATGAGCAGTTCTTC.

This clonotype occurred many times. The chain is built from TRBV15 and TRBJ2-6; D gene unclear. The CDR3 is made up of 14 amino acids. Germline V CDR1 and CDR2: LNHNV, YYDKDF (reference sequence). V was trimmed by 1 base and J by 9 bases, leaving 10 bases between them. CDR3 in amino acids: CATSRGSGNNVLTF. CDR3 sequence (DNA): TGTGCCACCAGCAGAGGCAGTGGGAACAACGTCCTGACTTTC.

This clonotype was detected ten times or more. The chain joins TRBV5-6 to TRBJ1-5; 8 bases line up with TRBD1. Unmatched junction bases numbered 8, after V lost 3 bases and J lost 6 bases. Germline V gene sequence: CDR1 SGHDT, CDR2 YYEEEE. The CDR3 contains 15 residues. This CDR3 is CASSSTQGTGQPQHF. The CDR3 DNA is TGTGCCAGCAGCTCCACACAGGGGACAGGTCAGCCCCAGCATTTT.

This clonotype occurred a few times. V and J are TRBV18 and TRBJ2-3, with TRBD1 matching over 7 bases. V dropped 3 bases and J dropped 9; count of bases not matched to a gene: 6. This CDR3 is built from 13 residues. Germline CDR1 and CDR2: KGHSH and LQKENI. The CDR3 protein is CASSPSSTGTQYF. Written as DNA, the CDR3 is TGTGCCAGCTCACCCTCCTCGACAGGGACGCAGTATTTT.

This clonotype was picked up a small number of times. The CDR3 sequence: CASSQESASSSYNEQFF. In DNA, the CDR3 is TGCGCCAGCAGCCAAGAATCGGCCAGCAGCTCCTACAATGAGCAGTTCTTC. V and J are TRBV4-1 and TRBJ2-1; D call uncertain. The CDR3 spans 17 residues. V was trimmed by 0 bases and J by 0 bases, leaving 12 bases between them. Per germline, CDR1 MGHRA and CDR2 YSYEKL.

Here the CDR3 reads CASSLMTGYGYTF. In DNA, the CDR3 is TGTGCCAGCAGTTTGATGACAGGGTATGGCTACACCTTC. V is TRBV7-2 and J is TRBJ1-2; 7 bases are shared with TRBD1. V was pared by 6 bases and J by 5 bases, with 6 bases of the junction left unmatched. The germline CDR1 and CDR2 sequences are SGHTA and FQGNSA. The CDR3 is made up of 13 amino acids.

The CDR3 nucleotides read TGTGCCAGCAGTGAAGGGTCTAGCGGGGGTATAGATACGCAGTATTTT. Translation gives CASSEGSSGGIDTQYF. This chain connects TRBV6-1 to TRBJ2-3; TRBD2 aligns across 10 bases. With 1 base clipped from V and 5 bases from J, the junction kept 6 bases outside the gene matches. CDR1 is MNHNS and CDR2 is SASEGT in the germline V gene. This CDR3 has 16 amino acids.

This clonotype was seen ten or more times. CDR3 nucleotides: TGTGCCAGCAGCCAAAGAACCGGGACTAGCGGGATTCAGTTCTTC. It translates to CASSQRTGTSGIQFF. The chain has TRBV3-1 and TRBJ2-1; 13 bases map to TRBD2. J was trimmed by 13 bases and V by 2 bases; bases with no gene match: 8. This CDR3 contains 15 residues. Germline V gene sequence: CDR1 LGHDT, CDR2 YNNKEL (reference sequence).

This clonotype appeared many times. The V call is TRBV29-1, the J call TRBJ2-2; 11 nucleotides align to TRBD2. J was trimmed by 6 bases and V by 4 bases; bases with no gene match: 4. The CDR3 runs 14 residues. The germline V gene has CDR1 SQVTM and CDR2 ANQGSEA. CDR3 protein: CSVVRTSGSGELFF. For the CDR3, the DNA is TGCAGCGTTGTGCGGACTAGCGGGTCCGGGGAGCTGTTTTTT.